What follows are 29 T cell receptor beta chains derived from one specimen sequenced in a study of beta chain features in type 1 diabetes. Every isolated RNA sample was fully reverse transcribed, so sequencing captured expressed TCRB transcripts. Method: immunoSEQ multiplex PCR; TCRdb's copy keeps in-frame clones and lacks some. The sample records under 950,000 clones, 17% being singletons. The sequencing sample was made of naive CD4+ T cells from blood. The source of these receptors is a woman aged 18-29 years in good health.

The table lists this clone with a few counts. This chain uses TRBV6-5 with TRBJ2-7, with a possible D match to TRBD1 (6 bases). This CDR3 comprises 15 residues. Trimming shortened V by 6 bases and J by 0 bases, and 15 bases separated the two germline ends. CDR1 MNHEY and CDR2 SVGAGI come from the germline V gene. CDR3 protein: CASSHSQGLSYEQYF. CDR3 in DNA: TGTGCCAGCAGCCACTCACAGGGCCTCTCCTACGAGCAGTACTTC.

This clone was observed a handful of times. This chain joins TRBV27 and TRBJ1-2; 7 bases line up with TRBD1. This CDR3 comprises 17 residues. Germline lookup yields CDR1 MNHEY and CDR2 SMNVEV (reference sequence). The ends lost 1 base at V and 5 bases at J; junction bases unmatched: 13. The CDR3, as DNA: TGTGCCAGCAGTTTATACGAGGGGGCCGGCTTAGGGTATGGCTACACCTTC. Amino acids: CASSLYEGAGLGYGYTF.

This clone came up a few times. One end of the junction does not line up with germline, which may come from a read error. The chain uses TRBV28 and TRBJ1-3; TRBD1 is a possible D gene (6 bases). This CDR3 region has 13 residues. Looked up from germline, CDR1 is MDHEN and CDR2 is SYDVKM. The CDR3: CASSSGNRAPPHF. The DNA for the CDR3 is TGTGCCAGCAGTTCGGGTAACAGGGCCCCGCCGCATTTT.

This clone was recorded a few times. The CDR3 loop reads CASSLWTSMNTEAFF. The CDR3, as DNA: TGTGCCAGCAGTTTATGGACATCTATGAACACTGAAGCTTTCTTT. The chain has TRBV28 and TRBJ1-1; D call uncertain. CDR1 is MDHEN, CDR2 SYDVKM, per germline. This CDR3 spans 15 amino acids. V lost 0 bases and J 0 bases, leaving 8 bases between the germline ends.

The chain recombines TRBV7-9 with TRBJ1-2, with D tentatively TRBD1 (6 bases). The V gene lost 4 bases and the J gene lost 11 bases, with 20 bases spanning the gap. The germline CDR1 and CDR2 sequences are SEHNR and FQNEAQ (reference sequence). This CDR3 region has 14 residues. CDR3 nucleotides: TGTGCCAGCAGCTCTACCCAAACCCGAGGGGGGTACACCTTC. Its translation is CASSSTQTRGGYTF.

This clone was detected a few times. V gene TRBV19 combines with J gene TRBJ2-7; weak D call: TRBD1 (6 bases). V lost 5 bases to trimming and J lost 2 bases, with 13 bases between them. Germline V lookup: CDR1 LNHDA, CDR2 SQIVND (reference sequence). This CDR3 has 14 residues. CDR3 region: CASSLRQAPYEQYF. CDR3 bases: TGTGCCAGTAGTCTCAGACAGGCACCCTACGAGCAGTACTTC.

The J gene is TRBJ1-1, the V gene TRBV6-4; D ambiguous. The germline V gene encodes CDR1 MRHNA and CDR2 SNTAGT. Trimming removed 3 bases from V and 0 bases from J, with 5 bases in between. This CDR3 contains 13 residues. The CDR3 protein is CASSEGLNTEAFF. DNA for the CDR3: TGTGCCAGCAGTGAAGGGTTGAACACTGAAGCTTTCTTT.

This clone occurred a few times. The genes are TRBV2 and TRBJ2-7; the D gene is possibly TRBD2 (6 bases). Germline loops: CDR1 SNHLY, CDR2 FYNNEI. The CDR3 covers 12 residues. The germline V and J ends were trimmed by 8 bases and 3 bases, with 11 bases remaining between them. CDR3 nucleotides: TGTGCCAGCGGAGGGGAAAGCTACGAGCAGTACTTC. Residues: CASGGESYEQYF.

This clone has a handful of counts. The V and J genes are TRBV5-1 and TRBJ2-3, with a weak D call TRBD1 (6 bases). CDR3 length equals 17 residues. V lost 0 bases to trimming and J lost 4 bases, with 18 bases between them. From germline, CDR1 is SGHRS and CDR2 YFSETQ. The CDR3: CASSLGSPGQLADTQYF. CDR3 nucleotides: TGCGCCAGCAGCTTGGGGTCCCCGGGACAATTAGCAGATACGCAGTATTTT.

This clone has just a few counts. CDR3 coding DNA: TGCGCCAGCAGCTGGGGACTAGCGGGAGTGTACGAGCAGTACTTC. This translates into CASSWGLAGVYEQYF. The rearrangement links TRBV5-1 to TRBJ2-7; 14 nucleotides agree with TRBD2. The CDR3 covers 15 residues. Germline V gives CDR1 SGHRS, CDR2 YFSETQ. Unmatched junction bases numbered 3, after V lost 3 bases and J lost 4 bases.

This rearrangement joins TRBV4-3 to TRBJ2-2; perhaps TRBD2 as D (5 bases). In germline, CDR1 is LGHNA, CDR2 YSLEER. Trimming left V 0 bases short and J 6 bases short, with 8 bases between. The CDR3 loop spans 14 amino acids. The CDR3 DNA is TGCGCCAGCAGCCAAGATGAGGGTTCCGGGGAGCTGTTTTTT. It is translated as CASSQDEGSGELFF.

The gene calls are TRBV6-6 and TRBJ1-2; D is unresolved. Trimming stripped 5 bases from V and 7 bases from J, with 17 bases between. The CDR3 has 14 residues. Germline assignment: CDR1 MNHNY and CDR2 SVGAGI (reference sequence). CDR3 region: CASSIREIVPGYTF. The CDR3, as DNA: TGTGCCAGCAGTATAAGGGAAATTGTCCCTGGCTACACCTTC.

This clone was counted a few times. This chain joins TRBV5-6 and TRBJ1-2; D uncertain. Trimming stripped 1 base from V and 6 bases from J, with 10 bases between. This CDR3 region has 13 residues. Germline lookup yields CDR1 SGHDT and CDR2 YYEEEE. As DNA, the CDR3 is TGTGCCAGCAGCTTGAATACAGCACATGGCTACACCTTC. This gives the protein CASSLNTAHGYTF.

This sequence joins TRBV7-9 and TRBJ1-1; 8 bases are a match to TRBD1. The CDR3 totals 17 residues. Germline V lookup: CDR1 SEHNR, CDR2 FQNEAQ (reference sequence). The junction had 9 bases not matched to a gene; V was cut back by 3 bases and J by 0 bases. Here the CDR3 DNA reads TGTGCCAGCAGCTTCGACCAGAGGACAGGGATGAACACTGAAGCTTTCTTT. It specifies CASSFDQRTGMNTEAFF.

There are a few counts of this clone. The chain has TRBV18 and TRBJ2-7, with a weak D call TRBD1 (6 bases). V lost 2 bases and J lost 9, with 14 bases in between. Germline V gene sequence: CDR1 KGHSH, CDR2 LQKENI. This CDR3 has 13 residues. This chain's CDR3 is CASSPEQGRGQYF. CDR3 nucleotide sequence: TGTGCCAGCTCACCAGAACAGGGTCGCGGGCAGTACTTC.

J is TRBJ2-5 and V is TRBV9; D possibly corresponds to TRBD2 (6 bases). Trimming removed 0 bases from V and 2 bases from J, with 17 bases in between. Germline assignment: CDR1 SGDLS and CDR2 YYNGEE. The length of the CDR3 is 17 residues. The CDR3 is CASSVGDQGGVQETQYF. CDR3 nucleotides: TGTGCCAGCAGCGTAGGGGACCAAGGAGGGGTACAAGAGACCCAGTACTTC.

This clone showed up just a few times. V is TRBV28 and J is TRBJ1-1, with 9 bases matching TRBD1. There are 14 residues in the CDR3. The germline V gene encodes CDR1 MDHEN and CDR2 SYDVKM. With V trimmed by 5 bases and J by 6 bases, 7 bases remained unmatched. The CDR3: CASSGWTGVAEAFF. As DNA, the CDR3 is TGTGCCAGCAGTGGATGGACAGGGGTCGCTGAAGCTTTCTTT. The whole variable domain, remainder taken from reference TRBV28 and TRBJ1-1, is DVKVTQSSRYLVKRTGEKVFLECVQDMDHENMFWYRQDPGLGLRLIYFSYDVKMKEKGDIPEGYSVSREKKERFSLILESASTNQTSMYLCASSGWTGVAEAFFGQGTRLTVV.

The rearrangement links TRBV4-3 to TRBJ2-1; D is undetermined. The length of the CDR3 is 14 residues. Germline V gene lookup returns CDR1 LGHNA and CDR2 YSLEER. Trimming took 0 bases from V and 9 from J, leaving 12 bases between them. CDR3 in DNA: TGCGCCAGCAGCCAAGATAGGCTCGGTGGTGAGCAGTTCTTC. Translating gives CASSQDRLGGEQFF.

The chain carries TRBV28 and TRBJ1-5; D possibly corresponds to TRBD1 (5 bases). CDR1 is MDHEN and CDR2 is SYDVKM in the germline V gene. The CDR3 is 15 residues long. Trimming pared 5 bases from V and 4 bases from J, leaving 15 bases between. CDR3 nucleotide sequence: TGTGCCAGCAGTCCGCCCGCAGGGAGGAATCAGCCCCAGCATTTT. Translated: CASSPPAGRNQPQHF.

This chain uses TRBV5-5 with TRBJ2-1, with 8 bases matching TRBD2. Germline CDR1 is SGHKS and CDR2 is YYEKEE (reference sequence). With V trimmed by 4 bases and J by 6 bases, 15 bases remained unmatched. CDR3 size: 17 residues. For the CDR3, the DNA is TGTGCCAGCAGCCGCATACTAGCGGAGCACTGGGGCAATGAGCAGTTCTTC. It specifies CASSRILAEHWGNEQFF.

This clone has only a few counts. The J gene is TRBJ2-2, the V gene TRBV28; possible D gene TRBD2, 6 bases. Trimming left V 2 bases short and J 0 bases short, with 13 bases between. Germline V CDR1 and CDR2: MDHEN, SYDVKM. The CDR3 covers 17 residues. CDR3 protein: CASSLDWLAANTGELFF. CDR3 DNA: TGTGCCAGCAGTTTAGATTGGTTAGCGGCGAACACCGGGGAGCTGTTTTTT. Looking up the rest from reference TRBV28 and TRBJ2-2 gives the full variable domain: DVKVTQSSRYLVKRTGEKVFLECVQDMDHENMFWYRQDPGLGLRLIYFSYDVKMKEKGDIPEGYSVSREKKERFSLILESASTNQTSMYLCASSLDWLAANTGELFFGEGSRLTVL.

In DNA form, the CDR3 reads TGTGCCAGCAGCCAGAACACCGGGGAGCTGTTTTTT. Its translation: CASSQNTGELFF. The J gene is TRBJ2-2, the V gene TRBV11-1; D gene unclear. From germline, CDR1 is SGHAT and CDR2 FQDESV (reference sequence). V was pared by 5 bases and J by 1 base, with 2 bases between. The CDR3 is 12 amino acids.

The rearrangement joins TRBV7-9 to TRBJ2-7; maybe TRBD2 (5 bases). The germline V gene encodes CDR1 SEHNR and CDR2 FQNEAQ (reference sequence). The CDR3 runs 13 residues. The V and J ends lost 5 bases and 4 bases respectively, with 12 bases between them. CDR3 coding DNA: TGTGCCAGCAGCAATCTCCTAGCTTACGAGCAGTACTTC. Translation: CASSNLLAYEQYF.

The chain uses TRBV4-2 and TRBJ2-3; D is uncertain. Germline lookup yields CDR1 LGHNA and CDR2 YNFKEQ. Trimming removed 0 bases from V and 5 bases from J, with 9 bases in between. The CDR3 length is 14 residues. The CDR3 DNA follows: TGTGCCAGCAGCCAAGATCAGCATCAAGATACGCAGTATTTT. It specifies CASSQDQHQDTQYF.

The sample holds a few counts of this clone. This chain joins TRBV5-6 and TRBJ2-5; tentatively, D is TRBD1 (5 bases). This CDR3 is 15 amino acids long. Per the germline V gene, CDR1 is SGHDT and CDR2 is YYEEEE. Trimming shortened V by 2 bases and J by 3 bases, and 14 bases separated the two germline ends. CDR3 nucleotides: TGTGCCAGCAGCTTTACTTTTAGGGGAAAAGAGACCCAGTACTTC. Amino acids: CASSFTFRGKETQYF.

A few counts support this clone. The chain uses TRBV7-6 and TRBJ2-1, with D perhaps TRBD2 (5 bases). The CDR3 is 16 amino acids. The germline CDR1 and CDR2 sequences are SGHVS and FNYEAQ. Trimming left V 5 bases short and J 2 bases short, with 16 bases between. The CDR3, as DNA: TGTGCCAGCAGCCCGGCTTGGCTAGCCACCTACAATGAGCAGTTCTTC. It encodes CASSPAWLATYNEQFF.

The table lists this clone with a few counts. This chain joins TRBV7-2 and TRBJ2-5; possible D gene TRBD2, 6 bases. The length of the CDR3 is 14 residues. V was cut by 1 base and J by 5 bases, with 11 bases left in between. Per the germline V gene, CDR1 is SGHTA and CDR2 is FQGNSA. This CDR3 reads CASSLGGGLETQYF. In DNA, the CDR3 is TGTGCCAGCAGCTTAGGAGGAGGGTTGGAGACCCAGTACTTC.

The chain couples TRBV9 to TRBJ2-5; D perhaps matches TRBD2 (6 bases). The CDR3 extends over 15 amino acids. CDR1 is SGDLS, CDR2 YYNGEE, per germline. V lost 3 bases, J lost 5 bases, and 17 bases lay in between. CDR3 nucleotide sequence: TGTGCCAGCAGCGGCCAACCGGGAGTATTGGAGACCCAGTACTTC. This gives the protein CASSGQPGVLETQYF.

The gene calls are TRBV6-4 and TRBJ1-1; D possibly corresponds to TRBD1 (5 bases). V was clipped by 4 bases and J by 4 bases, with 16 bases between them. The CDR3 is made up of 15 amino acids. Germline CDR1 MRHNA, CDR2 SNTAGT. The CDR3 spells CASSAQGSGSTEAFF. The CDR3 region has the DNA TGTGCCAGCAGTGCCCAGGGATCTGGGAGCACTGAAGCTTTCTTT.